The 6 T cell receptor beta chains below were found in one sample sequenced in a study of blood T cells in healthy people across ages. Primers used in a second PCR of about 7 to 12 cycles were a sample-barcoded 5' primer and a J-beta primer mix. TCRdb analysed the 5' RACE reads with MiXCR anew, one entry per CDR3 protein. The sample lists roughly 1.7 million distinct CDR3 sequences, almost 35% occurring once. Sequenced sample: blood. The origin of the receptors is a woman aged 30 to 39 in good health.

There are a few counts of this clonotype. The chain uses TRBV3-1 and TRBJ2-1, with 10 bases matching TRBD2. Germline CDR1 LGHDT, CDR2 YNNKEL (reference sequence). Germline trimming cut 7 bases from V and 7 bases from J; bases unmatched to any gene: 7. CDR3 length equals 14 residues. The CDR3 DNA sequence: TGTGCCAGCAAAGCTAGCGGGAGCGGGAATGAGCAGTTCTTC. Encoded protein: CASKASGSGNEQFF.

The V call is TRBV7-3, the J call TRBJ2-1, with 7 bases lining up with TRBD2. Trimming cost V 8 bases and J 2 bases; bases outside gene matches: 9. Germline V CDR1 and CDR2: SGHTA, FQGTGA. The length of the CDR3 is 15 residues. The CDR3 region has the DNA TGTGCCAGCGGTGGCGGGAGTGGGACCTACAATGAGCAGTTCTTC. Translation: CASGGGSGTYNEQFF.

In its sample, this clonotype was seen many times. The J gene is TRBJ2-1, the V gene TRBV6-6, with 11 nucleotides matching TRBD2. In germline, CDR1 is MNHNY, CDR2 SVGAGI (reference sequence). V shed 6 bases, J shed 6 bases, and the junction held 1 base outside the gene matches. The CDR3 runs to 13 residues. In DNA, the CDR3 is TGTGCCAGCAGCGGACTAGCGGGCAATGAGCAGTTCTTC. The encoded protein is CASSGLAGNEQFF.

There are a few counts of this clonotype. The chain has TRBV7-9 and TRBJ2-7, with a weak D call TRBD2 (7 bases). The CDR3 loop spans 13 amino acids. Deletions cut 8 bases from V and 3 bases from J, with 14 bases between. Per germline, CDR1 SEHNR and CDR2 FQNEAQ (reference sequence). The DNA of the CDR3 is TGTGCCAGCGGGGCGGGGGCAGACTACGAGCAGTACTTC. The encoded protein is CASGAGADYEQYF.

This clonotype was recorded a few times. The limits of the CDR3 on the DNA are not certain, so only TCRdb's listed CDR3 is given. The CDR3 spells CSVVERVGAGINGGVFF. The rearrangement uses TRBV29-1 and TRBJ2-1; the table's D gene call, TRBD1, was not cross checked with the DNA. Termini included, the CDR3 measures 17 amino acids. The germline V gene encodes CDR1 SQVTM and CDR2 ANQGSEA.

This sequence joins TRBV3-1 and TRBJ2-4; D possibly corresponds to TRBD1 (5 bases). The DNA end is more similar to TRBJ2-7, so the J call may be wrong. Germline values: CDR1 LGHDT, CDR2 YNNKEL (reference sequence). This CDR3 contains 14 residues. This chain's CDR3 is CASSQGGEGNEQYF. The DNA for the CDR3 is TGTGCCAGCAGCCAAGGGGGCGAAGGTAACGAGCAGTACTTC.